This T cell receptor (beta chain) was obtained from a study of blood T cell repertoires in COVID-19. Study overall: There were acute and convalescent COVID-19 samples, and they came from the United States, Italy and Spain. T cells, B-cell-depleted T cells, or PBMCs provided the cDNA or gDNA that served as material.

In the original workflow: From reference gene primer amplification, estimates of nucleated cell counts were derived. Repertoires were generated with immunoSEQ multiplex PCR, while TCRdb's copy carries only in-frame clones and drops some. V and J calls and clone size come straight from that table; D and trimming were deduced from the DNA. The data hold around 150,000 clones, with approximately 85% observed a single time. Trimming left V 8 bases short and J 7 bases short, with 17 bases between. The CDR3 has 13 residues. Germline V gene sequence: CDR1 MNHEY, CDR2 SVGAGI. This clonotype originated in a man aged 35 to 55 with acute or convalescent COVID-19. Sequenced input: peripheral blood. V and J are TRBV6-5 and TRBJ1-1; D is ambiguous. The chain's CDR3 is CASGVLAGVEAFF. As DNA, the CDR3 is TGTGCCAGCGGGGTATTGGCCGGGGTTGAAGCTTTCTTT.